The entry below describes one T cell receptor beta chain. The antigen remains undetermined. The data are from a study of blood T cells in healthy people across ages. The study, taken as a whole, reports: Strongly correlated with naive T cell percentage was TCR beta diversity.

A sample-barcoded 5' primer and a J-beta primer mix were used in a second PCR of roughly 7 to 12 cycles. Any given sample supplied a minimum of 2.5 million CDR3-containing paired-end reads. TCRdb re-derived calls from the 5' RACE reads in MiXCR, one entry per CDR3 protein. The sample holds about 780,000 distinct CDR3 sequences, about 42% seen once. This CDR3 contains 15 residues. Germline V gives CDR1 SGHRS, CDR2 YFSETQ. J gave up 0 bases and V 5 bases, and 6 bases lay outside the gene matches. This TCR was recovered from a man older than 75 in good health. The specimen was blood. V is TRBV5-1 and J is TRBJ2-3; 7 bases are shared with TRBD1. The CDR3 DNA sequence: TGCGCCAGCAGGCGTACAGGGGCTAGCACAGATACGCAGTATTTT. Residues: CASRRTGASTDTQYF.